This is a list of T cell receptor beta chains from one sample in a study of shared clonotypes between healthy human individuals. Sequencing was performed with immunoSEQ multiplex PCR; in TCRdb, only in-frame clones are kept and a portion is missing. The sample has about 600,000 clones, roughly four fifths seen once; the top ten hold approximately 12%. Sequencing was done on a sample of PBMCs. The source is a woman between 35 and 50 years old in good health. Some clones in this sample may be carry-over from other donors' samples. CDR3s include the opening cysteine and the closing phenylalanine or tryptophan. D genes are given only for firm matches. Size is stated for part of the rows, as once, few or many counts, or as a class when the clone is expanded.

v_gene: TRBV7-8; d_gene: TRBD1; j_gene: TRBJ1-1; abundance: NA; CDR3aa: CASSAQGMNTEAFF; CDR3nt: TGTGCCAGCAGCGCACAGGGGATGAACACTGAAGCTTTCTTT
v_gene: TRBV6-1; d_gene: TRBD2; j_gene: TRBJ2-7; abundance: NA; CDR3aa: CASSEALVLAGGFSEQYF; CDR3nt: TGTGCCAGCAGTGAAGCGCTCGTCTTGGCGGGAGGGTTCTCCGAGCAGTACTTC
v_gene: TRBV27; d_gene: NA; j_gene: TRBJ2-2; abundance: NA; CDR3aa: CASSLSMRTRGTGELFF; CDR3nt: TGTGCCAGCAGTTTATCGATGAGGACACGGGGGACCGGGGAGCTGTTTTTT
v_gene: TRBV11-2; d_gene: TRBD1; j_gene: TRBJ2-5; abundance: NA; CDR3aa: CASSSDRVAETQYF; CDR3nt: TGTGCCAGCAGTTCCGACAGGGTCGCAGAGACCCAGTACTTC
v_gene: TRBV20-1; d_gene: TRBD1; j_gene: TRBJ2-5; abundance: once; CDR3aa: CSASRDSLHF; CDR3nt: TGCAGTGCTAGCCGGGACAGTCTCCACTTC
v_gene: TRBV27; d_gene: NA; j_gene: TRBJ1-1; abundance: NA; CDR3aa: CASSYLDRMNTEAFF; CDR3nt: TGTGCCAGCAGTTACCTCGATAGAATGAACACTGAAGCTTTCTTT
v_gene: TRBV28; d_gene: NA; j_gene: TRBJ2-2; abundance: NA; CDR3aa: CASSPGQRTGELFF; CDR3nt: TGTGCCAGCAGTCCAGGACAACGAACTGGGGAGCTGTTTTTT
v_gene: TRBV6-1; d_gene: NA; j_gene: TRBJ2-7; abundance: NA; CDR3aa: CASSGTDRDEQYF; CDR3nt: TGTGCCAGCAGTGGGACTGATAGGGACGAGCAGTACTTC
v_gene: TRBV9; d_gene: TRBD2; j_gene: TRBJ2-3; abundance: NA; CDR3aa: CASSVGREGDTQYF; CDR3nt: TGTGCCAGCAGCGTAGGTCGGGAGGGAGATACGCAGTATTTT
v_gene: TRBV30; d_gene: NA; j_gene: TRBJ1-3; abundance: NA; CDR3aa: CAWSPGSGNTIYF; CDR3nt: TGTGCCTGGAGCCCGGGGTCTGGAAACACCATATATTTT
v_gene: TRBV5-4; d_gene: NA; j_gene: TRBJ1-2; abundance: NA; CDR3aa: CASSWRGGDYNYGYTF; CDR3nt: TGTGCCAGCAGCTGGAGGGGCGGTGACTATAACTATGGCTACACCTTC
v_gene: TRBV11-2; d_gene: NA; j_gene: TRBJ1-5; abundance: NA; CDR3aa: CASSLDGSGSNQPQHF; CDR3nt: TGTGCCAGCAGCTTAGATGGGAGTGGTAGCAATCAGCCCCAGCATTTT
v_gene: TRBV7-2; d_gene: NA; j_gene: TRBJ2-7; abundance: many; CDR3aa: CASSSEGLGAYEQYF; CDR3nt: TGTGCCAGCAGCTCAGAGGGACTCGGAGCCTACGAGCAGTACTTC
v_gene: TRBV7-2; d_gene: NA; j_gene: TRBJ2-3; abundance: NA; CDR3aa: CASSLYGTQYF; CDR3nt: TGTGCCAGCAGCTTATATGGTACGCAGTATTTT
v_gene: TRBV18; d_gene: TRBD1; j_gene: TRBJ1-1; abundance: NA; CDR3aa: CASSPPATGYTEAFF; CDR3nt: TGTGCCAGCTCACCACCTGCGACAGGGTACACTGAAGCTTTCTTT
v_gene: TRBV6-1; d_gene: TRBD1; j_gene: TRBJ1-2; abundance: NA; CDR3aa: CASSDPDRGRWYGYTF; CDR3nt: TGTGCCAGCAGTGACCCCGACAGGGGGCGATGGTATGGCTACACCTTC
v_gene: TRBV7-8; d_gene: TRBD1; j_gene: TRBJ2-7; abundance: NA; CDR3aa: CASSSFGQAYEQYF; CDR3nt: TGTGCCAGCAGCTCCTTCGGACAGGCCTACGAGCAGTACTTC
v_gene: TRBV19; d_gene: NA; j_gene: TRBJ2-7; abundance: NA; CDR3aa: CASSIARTYEQYF; CDR3nt: TGTGCCAGTAGTATTGCTAGAACCTACGAGCAGTACTTC
v_gene: TRBV15; d_gene: NA; j_gene: TRBJ1-4; abundance: few; CDR3aa: CATSRTGAPNEKLFF; CDR3nt: TGTGCCACCAGCAGGACGGGTGCGCCTAATGAAAAACTGTTTTTT
v_gene: TRBV6-5; d_gene: NA; j_gene: TRBJ2-2; abundance: NA; CDR3aa: CASSYSPGATGELFF; CDR3nt: TGTGCCAGCAGTTACTCACCAGGGGCAACCGGGGAGCTGTTTTTT
v_gene: TRBV4-2; d_gene: NA; j_gene: TRBJ1-2; abundance: few; CDR3aa: CASSQEMHGYTF; CDR3nt: TGTGCCAGCAGCCAAGAAATGCATGGCTACACCTTC
v_gene: TRBV10-3; d_gene: TRBD2; j_gene: TRBJ2-1; abundance: NA; CDR3aa: CAISESGGNEQFF; CDR3nt: TGTGCCATCAGTGAGTCCGGGGGGAATGAGCAGTTCTTC